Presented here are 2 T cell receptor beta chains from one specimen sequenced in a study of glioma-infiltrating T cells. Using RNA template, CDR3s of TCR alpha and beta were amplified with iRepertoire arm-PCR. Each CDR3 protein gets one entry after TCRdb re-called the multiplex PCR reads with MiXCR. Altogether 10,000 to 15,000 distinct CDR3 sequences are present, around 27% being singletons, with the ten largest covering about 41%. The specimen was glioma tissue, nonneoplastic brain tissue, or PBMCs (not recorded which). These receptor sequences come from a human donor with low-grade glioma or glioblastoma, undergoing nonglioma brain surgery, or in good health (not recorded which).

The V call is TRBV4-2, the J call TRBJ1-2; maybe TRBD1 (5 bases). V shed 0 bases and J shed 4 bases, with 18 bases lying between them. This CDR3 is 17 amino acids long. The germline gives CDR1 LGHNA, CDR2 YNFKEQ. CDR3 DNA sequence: TGTGCCAGCAGCCAAGATCTAGAAGGCAGGGAAACCTATGGCTACACCTTC. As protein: CASSQDLEGRETYGYTF.

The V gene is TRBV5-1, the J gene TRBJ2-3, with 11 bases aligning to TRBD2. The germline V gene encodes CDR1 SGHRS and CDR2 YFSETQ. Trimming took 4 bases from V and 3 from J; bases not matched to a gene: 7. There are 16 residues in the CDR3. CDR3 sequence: CASSPSASGRTDTQYF. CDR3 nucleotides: TGCGCCAGCAGCCCTAGTGCTAGCGGGAGGACAGATACGCAGTATTTT. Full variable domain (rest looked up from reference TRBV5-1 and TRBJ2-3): KAGVTQTPRYLIKTRGQQVTLSCSPISGHRSVSWYQQTPGQGLQFLFEYFSETQRNKGNFPGRFSGRQFSNSRSEMNVSTLELGDSALYLCASSPSASGRTDTQYFGPGTRLTVL.